This TCR beta chain was sequenced for a study of T cell repertoires in cytomegalovirus infection. Study overall: It was recently identified HLA-C-restricted and well-studied HLA-B-restricted CMV epitopes that the study used.

This CDR3 spans 15 amino acids. J lost 8 bases, V lost 3 bases, and 10 bases had no gene match. TCRdb redid the calling of the reads with MiXCR, one entry per CDR3 protein. The data show about 310,000 distinct CDR3 sequences, with 20% to 25% seen just once and roughly 13% held by the top ten. This clonotype showed up many times. Its cognate antigen is unknown. The chain is built from TRBV12-3 or TRBV12-4 and TRBJ2-1, with TRBD2 matching 7 bases. This sequence was found in a human donor in good health (CMV status not recorded). Some clones in this sample may be carry-over from other donors' samples. The sequenced sample was cultured PBMCs, obtained from culture after CMV antigen stimulation. The CDR3 is CASSFFPAGSHEQFF. CDR3 DNA: TGTGCCAGCAGTTTTTTCCCAGCGGGATCTCATGAGCAGTTCTTC.